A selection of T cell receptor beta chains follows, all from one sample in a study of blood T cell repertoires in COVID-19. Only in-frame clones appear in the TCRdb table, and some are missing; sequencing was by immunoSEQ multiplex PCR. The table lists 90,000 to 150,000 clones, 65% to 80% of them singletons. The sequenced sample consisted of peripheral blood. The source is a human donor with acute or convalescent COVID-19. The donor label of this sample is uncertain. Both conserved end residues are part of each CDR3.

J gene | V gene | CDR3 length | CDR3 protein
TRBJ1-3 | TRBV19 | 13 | CASRTGAGNTIYF
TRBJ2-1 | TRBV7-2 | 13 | CASSFIDGNEQFF
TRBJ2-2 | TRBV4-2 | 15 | CASSQEGASPGELFF
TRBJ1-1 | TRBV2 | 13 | CASGGQTYTEAFF
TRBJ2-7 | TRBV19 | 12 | CARAPPGPEQYF
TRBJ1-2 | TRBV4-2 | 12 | CASSEGAGGYTF
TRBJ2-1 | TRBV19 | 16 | CASSIVASGGLNEQFF
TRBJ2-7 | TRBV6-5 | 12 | CASRGPLYEQYF
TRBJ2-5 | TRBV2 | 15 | CASSPTSGGVGTQYF
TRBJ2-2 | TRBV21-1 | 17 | CASSKEEGARNTGELFF
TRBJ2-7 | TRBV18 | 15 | CASSPPGFYSYEQYF
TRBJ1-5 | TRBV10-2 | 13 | CASSLAGDQPQHF
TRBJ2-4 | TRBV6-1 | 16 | CASSEAVSRERNIQYF
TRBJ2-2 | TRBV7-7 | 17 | CASSPGSRAGGTGELFF
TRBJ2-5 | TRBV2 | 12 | CASNPRGETQYF
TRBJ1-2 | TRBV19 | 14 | CASSITGRFYGYTF
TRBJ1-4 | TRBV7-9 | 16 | CASSLPGGQGNEKLFF
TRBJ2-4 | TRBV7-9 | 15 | CASSRTSGGKNIQYF
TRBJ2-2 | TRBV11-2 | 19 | CASSLDISSGGPNTGELFF
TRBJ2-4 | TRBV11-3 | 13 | CASSYREYDIQYF
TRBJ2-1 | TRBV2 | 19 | CASSDIAGGMLRAYNEQFF
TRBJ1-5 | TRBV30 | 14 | CAWSAGLSNQPQHF
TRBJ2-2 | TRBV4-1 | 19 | CASSQGAPETLLNTGELFF
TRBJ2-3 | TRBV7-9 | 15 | CASSLFMGGTDTQYF
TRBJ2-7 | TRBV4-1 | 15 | CASSQVTGGGYEQYF
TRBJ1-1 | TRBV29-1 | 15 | CSVDGGTVGNTEAFF
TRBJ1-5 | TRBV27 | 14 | CASSRGQGNQPQHF
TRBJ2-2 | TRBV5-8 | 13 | CASSLTVGGELFF
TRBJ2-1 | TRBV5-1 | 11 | CASNNYNEQFF
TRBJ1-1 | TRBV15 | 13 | CATSRGVLSEAFF
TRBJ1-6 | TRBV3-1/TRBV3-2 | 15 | CASSADSFASPVLHF
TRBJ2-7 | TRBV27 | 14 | CASSLTGPYYEQYF
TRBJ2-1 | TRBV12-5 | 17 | CASGLSRTSGGYNEQFF
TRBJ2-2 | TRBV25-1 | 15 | CASSDVRANTGELFF
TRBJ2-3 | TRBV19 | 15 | CASSMVSAGADTQYF